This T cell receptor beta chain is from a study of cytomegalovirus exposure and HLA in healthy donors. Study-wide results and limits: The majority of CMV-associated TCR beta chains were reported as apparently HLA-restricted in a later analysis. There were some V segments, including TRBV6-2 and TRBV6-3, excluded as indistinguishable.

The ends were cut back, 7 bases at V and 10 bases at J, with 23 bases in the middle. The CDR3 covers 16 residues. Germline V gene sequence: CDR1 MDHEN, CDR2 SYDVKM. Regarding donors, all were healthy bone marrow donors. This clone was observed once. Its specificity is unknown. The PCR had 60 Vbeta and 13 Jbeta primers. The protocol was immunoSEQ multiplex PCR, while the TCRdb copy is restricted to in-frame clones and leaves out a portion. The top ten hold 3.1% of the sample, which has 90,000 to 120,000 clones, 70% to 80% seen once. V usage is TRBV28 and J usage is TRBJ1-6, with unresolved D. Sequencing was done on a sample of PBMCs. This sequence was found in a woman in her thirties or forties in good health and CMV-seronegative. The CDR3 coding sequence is TGTGCCAGCACTCGAAAGTTTCTTAGGTCAGGATCACCCCTCCACTTT. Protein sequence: CASTRKFLRSGSPLHF. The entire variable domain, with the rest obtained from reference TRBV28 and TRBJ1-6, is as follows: DVKVTQSSRYLVKRTGEKVFLECVQDMDHENMFWYRQDPGLGLRLIYFSYDVKMKEKGDIPEGYSVSREKKERFSLILESASTNQTSMYLCASTRKFLRSGSPLHFGNGTRLTVT.